The source of this T cell receptor (beta chain) is a study of T cells after posttransplantation cyclophosphamide. Study conclusions and caveats: Tissue-infiltrating T cells from skin or gut overlapped little with blood T cells.

A marrow graft followed busulfan-fludarabine conditioning, with cyclophosphamide on days +3 and +4. Trimming took 4 bases from V and 3 from J; bases not matched to a gene: 12. This CDR3 is 18 amino acids long. In germline, CDR1 is SGHRS, CDR2 YFSETQ. The table came from immunoSEQ multiplex PCR; TCRdb's copy has only in-frame clones and leaves some out. The sample contains 6,000 to 9,500 clones, none of them singletons. The table lists this clone with many counts. The antigen is undetermined. The rearrangement uses TRBV5-1 and TRBJ2-6; TRBD2 matches 8 bases. The receptor was isolated from a male patient aged 18-29 years who received an allogeneic stem cell transplant from an unrelated donor, was CMV-positive, and had acute and chronic GVHD. These T cells may partly come from the graft donor. Sequencing was performed on PBMCs, taken after allogeneic stem cell transplant with posttransplant cyclophosphamide. The CDR3 DNA reads TGCGCCAGCAGCGGGACTAGTTCCGATTCTCGTGGGGCCAACGTCCTGACTTTC. Residues: CASSGTSSDSRGANVLTF.